A single sample gave rise to the 14 T cell receptor beta chains below, sequenced in a study of control samples from healthy donors and cancer patients. TCRdb keeps only in-frame clones here, not all; method: immunoSEQ multiplex PCR. The table includes tens of thousands of clones, about 80% detected once. Sequences were obtained from PBMCs. These receptors came from a man in his 60s with head and neck cancer.

This clone was seen more than once but under ten times. As DNA, the CDR3 is TGTGCCAGCAGCCCCTGGACAGGGGGTTCCGGGGAGCTGTTTTTT. Its protein is CASSPWTGGSGELFF. The chain links TRBV9 to TRBJ2-2, with 10 bases that match TRBD1. Losses at the gene ends were 4 bases for V and 6 bases for J; bases not matched to a gene: 6. The CDR3 spans 15 residues. CDR1 and CDR2 (germline): SGDLS, YYNGEE.

The rearrangement uses TRBV4-2 and TRBJ2-7, with 9 bases matching TRBD1. This CDR3 is 17 amino acids long. Germline CDR1 is LGHNA and CDR2 is YNFKEQ. V lost 3 bases and J lost 6; bases outside the gene matches: 15. In nucleotides, the CDR3 is TGTGCCAGCAGCCACCCGGGTTGGGGGACAGGGTTCGGCGAGCAGTACTTC. Residues: CASSHPGWGTGFGEQYF.

The sample holds a few counts of this clone. The J gene is TRBJ2-3, the V gene TRBV4-1; 10 bases map to TRBD2. The CDR3 runs 16 residues. Germline V gene lookup returns CDR1 MGHRA and CDR2 YSYEKL. J lost 1 base, V lost 2 bases, and 3 bases had no gene match. This CDR3 reads CASSQPGTSGTDTQYF. The CDR3, as DNA: TGCGCCAGCAGCCAACCCGGGACTAGCGGCACAGATACGCAGTATTTT.

The chain links TRBV10-3 to TRBJ2-1; 10 nucleotides agree with TRBD2. J was trimmed by 3 bases and V by 3 bases; bases with no gene match: 5. The CDR3 covers 16 residues. Germline CDR1 and CDR2: ENHRY and SYGVKD. CDR3 sequence: CAISEGSGRFYNEQFF. CDR3 sequence (DNA): TGTGCCATCAGTGAAGGTAGCGGGAGGTTCTACAATGAGCAGTTCTTC.

This clone turned up a few times. The gene calls are TRBV6-5 and TRBJ1-6, with TRBD1 as a possible D gene (6 bases). With 4 bases removed from V and 6 bases from J, the gap between germline ends came to 10 bases. Germline V gene sequence: CDR1 MNHEY, CDR2 SVGAGI. This CDR3 has 14 amino acids. In DNA, the CDR3 is TGTGCCAGCAGTTTCCGGGACACTAATTCACCCCTCCACTTT. Protein sequence: CASSFRDTNSPLHF.

The rearrangement uses TRBV2 and TRBJ2-7; TRBD1 aligns across 8 bases. CDR1 SNHLY and CDR2 FYNNEI come from the germline V gene. Trimming took 7 bases from V and 7 from J; bases not matched to a gene: 12. There are 14 residues in the CDR3. This CDR3 is CASTFGQGAEEQYF. DNA for the CDR3: TGTGCCAGCACTTTTGGACAGGGAGCAGAAGAGCAGTACTTC.

This clone has more than one count but fewer than ten. Additional DNA sequences in this sample encode the identical CDR3. V is TRBV19 and J is TRBJ1-4; D is unresolved. The CDR3 runs 14 residues. Germline assignment: CDR1 LNHDA and CDR2 SQIVND (reference sequence). V was shortened by 3 bases and J by 8 bases, with 13 bases between the two germline ends. The CDR3 spells CASSMRQAPEKLFF. The CDR3 DNA is TGTGCCAGTAGTATGCGGCAGGCTCCAGAAAAACTGTTTTTT.

The V gene is TRBV21-1, the J gene TRBJ2-7; the table's D call, TRBD1, has no DNA check behind it. TRBV21-1 is a listed pseudogene. The CDR3 has 15 amino acids. CDR3 coding DNA: TGTGCCAGCAGCAAAGATAAAGACAAAACCTACGAGCAGTACTTC. Its translation: CASSKDKDKTYEQYF.

This clone turned up a few times. The chain carries TRBV7-2 and TRBJ2-7, with TRBD1 identical over 7 bases. Germline V gives CDR1 SGHTA, CDR2 FQGNSA. This CDR3 has 14 amino acids. Unmatched junction bases numbered 10, after V lost 7 bases and J lost 4 bases. CDR3 loop: CASTRQGNLYEQYF. CDR3 DNA: TGTGCCAGCACTAGACAGGGAAATCTTTACGAGCAGTACTTC.

This clone was counted only a few times. The CDR3 spells CSVTMNTEAFF. The CDR3 region has the DNA TGCAGTGTAACCATGAACACTGAAGCTTTCTTT. The V call is TRBV20-1, the J call TRBJ1-1, with D uncertain. CDR1 and CDR2 from the germline V gene are DFQATT and SNEGSKA (reference sequence). V gave up 7 bases and J gave up 0 bases, with 6 bases separating them. The CDR3 loop spans 11 amino acids.

This sequence joins TRBV7-3 and TRBJ2-2, with 7 bases that match TRBD2. J lost 6 bases, V lost 2 bases, and 9 bases had no gene match. Germline V gene lookup returns CDR1 SGHTA and CDR2 FQGTGA. The CDR3 runs 16 residues. CDR3 protein: CASSLSPGGNSGELFF. The CDR3 DNA follows: TGTGCCAGCAGCTTATCACCGGGAGGAAATTCCGGGGAGCTGTTTTTT.

The V call is TRBV29-1, the J call TRBJ2-7; TRBD1 aligns across 8 bases. The germline gives CDR1 SQVTM, CDR2 ANQGSEA. This CDR3 is 15 amino acids long. V was pared by 6 bases and J by 1 base, with 11 bases of the junction left unmatched. The CDR3 loop is CSVIGQGGFSYEQYF. As DNA, the CDR3 is TGCAGCGTGATCGGACAGGGAGGCTTTTCCTACGAGCAGTACTTC.

The CDR3 spells CASSLLQGGNQPQHF. The CDR3 DNA sequence: TGTGCCAGCAGCTTATTACAGGGAGGCAATCAGCCCCAGCATTTT. This chain uses TRBV5-6 with TRBJ1-5, with D tentatively TRBD1 (6 bases). Per the germline V gene, CDR1 is SGHDT and CDR2 is YYEEEE. Trimming took 2 bases from V and 2 from J, leaving 11 bases between them. This CDR3 region has 15 residues.

The chain couples TRBV5-6 to TRBJ1-2; 7 bases fit TRBD1. J gave up 6 bases and V 2 bases, and 4 bases lay outside the gene matches. From germline, CDR1 is SGHDT and CDR2 YYEEEE. CDR3 length: 13 amino acids. The CDR3 nucleotides are TGTGCCAGCAGCTTAGGGACAGCCAATGGCTACACCTTC. Translated, it gives CASSLGTANGYTF.